Each of the 18 T cell receptor beta chains below was sequenced from the same sample in a study of PD-L1 blockade in urothelial cancer listed by TCRdb under 2017. To prepare the library, the immunoSEQ multiplex PCR assay was applied. The source is immuneACCESS, and TCRdb retained only in-frame sequences with V and J called. Part of the clones is not carried over; for the studies checked, unresolved V genes explain less than half of this, and the remainder is unexplained. The sample yields tens of thousands of clones; roughly 86% were counted once. In total, the top ten clones hold 16% of the sample. The material was PBMCs, obtained around atezolizumab (anti-PD-L1) treatment. The receptors were sampled from a man aged 55 to 70 with urothelial cancer.

For the CDR3, the DNA is TGTGCCAGCAGTGAAGTTCCGGGACAGGCGCGTGTCGGCAATCAGCCCCAGCATTTT. Translation: CASSEVPGQARVGNQPQHF. The chain carries TRBV2 and TRBJ1-5, with 8 positions matching TRBD1. The CDR3 totals 19 residues. Germline V gene data show CDR1 as SNHLY and CDR2 as FYNNEI. With 1 base clipped from V and 2 bases from J, the junction kept 13 bases outside the gene matches.

There are a few counts of this clone. V is TRBV7-3 and J is TRBJ1-1; a possible D gene is TRBD1 (6 bases). Germline CDR1 SGHTA, CDR2 FQGTGA. The CDR3 totals 15 residues. Trimming left V 0 bases short and J 5 bases short, with 13 bases between. The CDR3 loop reads CASSLTVGGRTEAFF. The DNA of the CDR3 is TGTGCCAGCAGCTTAACTGTTGGGGGCCGAACTGAAGCTTTCTTT.

The rearrangement joins TRBV6-5 to TRBJ1-2; D unclear. This CDR3 region has 13 residues. The germline gives CDR1 MNHEY, CDR2 SVGAGI. Trimming stripped 2 bases from V and 3 bases from J, with 7 bases between. DNA for the CDR3: TGTGCCAGCAGTTACGGCGGCGACTATGGCTACACCTTC. It is translated as CASSYGGDYGYTF.

This chain links TRBV10-3 with TRBJ2-3, with D tentatively TRBD2 (7 bases). The CDR3 runs to 14 residues. The germline CDR1 and CDR2 sequences are ENHRY and SYGVKD. V lost 6 bases, J lost 6 bases, and 16 bases lay in between. CDR3 bases: TGTGCCATCAGGGAAGGGGGGGGCCCGGATACGCAGTATTTT. Translating gives CAIREGGGPDTQYF.

This clone rates as medium-sized. V is TRBV30 and J is TRBJ2-2; no reliable D call. The CDR3 runs to 11 residues. The germline CDR1 and CDR2 sequences are GTSNPN and SVGIG (reference sequence). The germline V and J ends were trimmed by 3 bases and 6 bases, with 5 bases remaining between them. For the CDR3, the DNA is TGTGCCTGGAGGGGCGCCGGGGAGCTGTTTTTT. It encodes CAWRGAGELFF.

This clone was picked up a small number of times. The chain carries TRBV5-1 and TRBJ1-2; 8 bases agree with TRBD1. There are 15 residues in the CDR3. The germline gives CDR1 SGHRS, CDR2 YFSETQ. The J segment lost 6 bases and the V segment lost 1 base, leaving 8 bases of the junction unmatched. CDR3 coding DNA: TGCGCCAGCAGCTTGAGCCTAGACAGGGGAAATGGCTACACCTTC. Amino acids: CASSLSLDRGNGYTF.

V gene TRBV7-2 combines with J gene TRBJ2-7, with D perhaps TRBD1 (5 bases). V lost 1 base, J lost 0 bases, and 10 bases lay in between. The CDR3 totals 15 residues. Looked up from germline, CDR1 is SGHTA and CDR2 is FQGNSA. The CDR3, as DNA: TGTGCCAGCAGCTTAGGGGGCGCCAACTCCTACGAGCAGTACTTC. It translates to CASSLGGANSYEQYF.

The chain carries TRBV27 and TRBJ2-6, with D perhaps TRBD1 (6 bases). Trimming cost V 6 bases and J 3 bases, with 12 bases left between them. The CDR3 spans 15 residues. Germline V gene data show CDR1 as MNHEY and CDR2 as SMNVEV (reference sequence). The CDR3 region is CASREGGRGANVLTF. In nucleotides, the CDR3 is TGTGCCAGCAGGGAAGGGGGACGTGGGGCCAACGTCCTGACTTTC. The whole variable domain, remainder taken from reference TRBV27 and TRBJ2-6, is EAQVTQNPRYLITVTGKKLTVTCSQNMNHEYMSWYRQDPGLGLRQIYYSMNVEVTDKGDVPEGYKVSRKEKRNFPLILESPSPNQTSLYFCASREGGRGANVLTFGAGSRLTVL.

The rearrangement uses TRBV4-3 and TRBJ2-1, with 11 bases identical to TRBD2. The CDR3 extends over 15 amino acids. CDR1 is LGHNA and CDR2 is YSLEER in the germline V gene. The ends lost 0 bases at V and 15 bases at J; junction bases unmatched: 10. The CDR3 DNA sequence: TGCGCCAGCAGCCAAGATTTTGCTAGCGGGGGGCCCGGGTTCTTC. Translated, it gives CASSQDFASGGPGFF.

This chain connects TRBV29-1 to TRBJ2-3, with 10 nucleotides matching TRBD1. Germline V gene data show CDR1 as SQVTM and CDR2 as ANQGSEA. After removal of 3 bases from V and 4 bases from J, the junction contained 7 bases not matched to a gene. The CDR3 spans 15 residues. The DNA for the CDR3 is TGCAGCGTTGAGGCTAGGGACAGGGGTTCAGATACGCAGTATTTT. Amino acid sequence: CSVEARDRGSDTQYF.

The chain recombines TRBV4-3 with TRBJ2-3; no firm D call. From germline, CDR1 is LGHNA and CDR2 YSLEER. This CDR3 is 15 amino acids long. V was clipped by 1 base and J by 0 bases, with 8 bases between them. CDR3 region: CASSQVHSSTDTQYF. The CDR3 DNA sequence: TGCGCCAGCAGCCAAGTGCACTCGAGCACAGATACGCAGTATTTT.

This chain connects TRBV5-6 to TRBJ2-3, with D possibly matching TRBD2 (5 bases). The CDR3 runs 13 residues. V lost 5 bases and J lost 4, with 11 bases in between. Germline CDR1 reads SGHDT; CDR2 reads YYEEEE. DNA of the CDR3: TGTGCCAGCAGGTGGACTGGGGCAGATACGCAGTATTTT. Its translation: CASRWTGADTQYF.

This chain connects TRBV9 to TRBJ2-7, with TRBD1 identical over 8 bases. Trimming cost V 1 base and J 2 bases; bases outside gene matches: 2. The germline V gene encodes CDR1 SGDLS and CDR2 YYNGEE. The CDR3 totals 14 residues. Here the CDR3 reads CASSVTGGTYEQYF. CDR3 coding DNA: TGTGCCAGCAGCGTAACAGGGGGAACCTACGAGCAGTACTTC.

V is TRBV5-6 and J is TRBJ1-2, with D unresolved. V was trimmed by 2 bases and J by 6 bases, leaving 14 bases between them. The CDR3 is 14 amino acids. CDR1 and CDR2 (germline): SGHDT, YYEEEE. As DNA, the CDR3 is TGTGCCAGCAGCTTTAGCCCGGGAGACCATGGCTACACCTTC. It translates to CASSFSPGDHGYTF.

This clone came up many times. J is TRBJ2-7 and V is TRBV4-1; D perhaps matches TRBD1 (7 bases). The CDR3 contains 15 residues. V lost 4 bases and J lost 6, with 19 bases in between. CDR1 is MGHRA and CDR2 is YSYEKL in the germline V gene. The CDR3 loop reads CASSPSPGGSGEQYF. For the CDR3, the DNA is TGCGCCAGCAGCCCCAGCCCAGGGGGGAGTGGCGAGCAGTACTTC.

The rearrangement joins TRBV9 to TRBJ2-3; 10 bases agree with TRBD2. Looked up from germline, CDR1 is SGDLS and CDR2 is YYNGEE. With 0 bases clipped from V and 2 bases from J, the junction kept 9 bases outside the gene matches. This CDR3 region has 18 residues. The CDR3 loop is CASSVGVHSGGSTDTQYF. The CDR3 DNA sequence: TGTGCCAGCAGCGTAGGTGTGCATAGCGGGGGGTCCACAGATACGCAGTATTTT.

CDR3 nucleotides: TGCAGCGCCTCGGTGGGGGGGAACACTGAAGCTTTCTTT. It is translated as CSASVGGNTEAFF. V gene TRBV29-1 combines with J gene TRBJ1-1, with D perhaps TRBD1 (5 bases). The CDR3 extends over 13 amino acids. The germline V and J ends were trimmed by 7 bases and 1 base, with 13 bases remaining between them. Germline lookup yields CDR1 SQVTM and CDR2 ANQGSEA.

The V call is TRBV11-2, the J call TRBJ2-1; D gene uncertain. Germline lookup yields CDR1 SGHAT and CDR2 FQNNGV. V was cut by 5 bases and J by 1 base, with 9 bases left in between. This CDR3 has 14 amino acids. CDR3 residues: CASSPQLSYNEQFF. CDR3 in DNA: TGTGCCAGCAGCCCCCAACTGTCCTACAATGAGCAGTTCTTC.